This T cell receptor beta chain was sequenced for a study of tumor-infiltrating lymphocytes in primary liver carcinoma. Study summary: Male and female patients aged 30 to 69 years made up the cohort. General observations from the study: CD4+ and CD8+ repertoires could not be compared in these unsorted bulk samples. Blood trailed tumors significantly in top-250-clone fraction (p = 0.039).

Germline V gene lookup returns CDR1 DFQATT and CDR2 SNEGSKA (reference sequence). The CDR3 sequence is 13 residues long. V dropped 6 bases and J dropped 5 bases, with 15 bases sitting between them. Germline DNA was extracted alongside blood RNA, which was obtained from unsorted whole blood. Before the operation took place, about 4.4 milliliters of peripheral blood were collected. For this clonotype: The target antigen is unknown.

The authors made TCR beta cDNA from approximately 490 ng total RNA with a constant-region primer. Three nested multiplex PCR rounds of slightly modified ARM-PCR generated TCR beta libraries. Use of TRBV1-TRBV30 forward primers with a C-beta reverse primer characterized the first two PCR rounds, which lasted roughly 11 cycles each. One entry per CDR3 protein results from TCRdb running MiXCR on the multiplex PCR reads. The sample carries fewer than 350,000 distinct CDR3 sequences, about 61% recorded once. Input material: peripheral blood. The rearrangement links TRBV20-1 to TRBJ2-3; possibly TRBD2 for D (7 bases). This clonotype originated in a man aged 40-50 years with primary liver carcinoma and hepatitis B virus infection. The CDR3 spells CSASWGGRDTQYF. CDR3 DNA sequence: TGCAGTGCGAGTTGGGGGGGGCGAGATACGCAGTATTTT.